This TCR beta chain was captured in a study of blood T cells in healthy people across ages. Findings of the study overall: While age rose, TCR beta diversity per million T cells dropped in a roughly linear way.

The use of a sample-barcoded 5' primer and a J-beta primer mix characterized a second PCR of 7 to 11 cycles. Using its own MiXCR run on the 5' RACE reads, TCRdb lists one record per CDR3 protein. The data contain about 1,800,000 distinct CDR3 sequences, 28% of them singletons. Trimming took 5 bases from V and 0 from J; bases not matched to a gene: 14. Germline V gene lookup returns CDR1 SGHTA and CDR2 FQGNSA. This CDR3 has 19 amino acids. This clonotype has just a few counts. What it binds is not known. The chain recombines TRBV7-2 with TRBJ2-1, with 9 nucleotides matching TRBD2. Material for sequencing was blood. The TCR sequence derives from a woman in her 30s in good health. The CDR3 DNA is TGTGCCAGCAGCCCACAGGGCAGCGGGGGGTCCCCCTCCTACAATGAGCAGTTCTTC. Amino acid sequence: CASSPQGSGGSPSYNEQFF. Full variable domain (missing parts from reference TRBV7-2 and TRBJ2-1): GAGVSQSPSNKVTEKGKDVELRCDPISGHTALYWYRQSLGQGLEFLIYFQGNSAPDKSGLPSDRFSAERTGGSVSTLTIQRTQQEDSAVYLCASSPQGSGGSPSYNEQFFGPGTRLTVL.